This TCR beta chain was retrieved from a study of T-cell memory formation after mild COVID-19. TCRdb re-called the 5' RACE reads through MiXCR, storing one row per CDR3 protein. This table has some 300,000 distinct CDR3 sequences, 20% to 25% appearing once. This clonotype was seen only a few times. Its antigen remains unidentified. V was shortened by 3 bases and J by 9 bases, with 17 bases between the two germline ends. The CDR3 is 14 residues long. CDR1 is SGHTA and CDR2 is FQGNSA in the germline V gene. Study results and caveats: The appearance of some responding clones in pre-infection memory suggested that cross-reactive memory joined. The CD4+ clones that contracted clustered mainly within CM and EM, and the CD8+ clones concentrated in EMRA.

Sequencing input: PBMCs or a T cell subset sorted from them (not recorded which). This TCR was sampled from a young man who had mild COVID-19 (a few samples of this study predate the infection). Cell type and time point are not known. The rearrangement joins TRBV7-2 to TRBJ2-5; D unresolved. In DNA form, the CDR3 reads TGTGCCAGCAGCTTGGGCAGGTTGAATCCTCCCCAGTACTTC. Translated: CASSLGRLNPPQYF.